A single T cell receptor (beta chain) is shown here with its context. Only in-frame clones appear in the TCRdb table, and some are missing; sequencing was by immunoSEQ multiplex PCR. The profile covers fewer than 1.4 million clones, with approximately 80% appearing a single time and 0.55% to 0.7% taken by the ten largest. These data are taken from a study of shared clonotypes between healthy human individuals. The ends lost 4 bases at V and 0 bases at J; junction bases unmatched: 2. Germline values: CDR1 ENHRY, CDR2 SYGVKD. This CDR3 comprises 14 residues. Donors were healthy HIV-negative adults without recently reported acute infections or vaccinations.

The chain uses TRBV10-3 and TRBJ1-1; 7 bases are shared with TRBD1. Sequenced sample: memory CD4+ T cells from PBMCs. Subset noted: CD45RA-negative fraction. The TCR sequence derives from a man aged 18 to 35 in good health. Some clones in this sample may be carry-over from other donors' samples. The CDR3 is CAISGGQVNTEAFF. CDR3 bases: TGTGCCATCAGTGGTGGACAGGTGAACACTGAAGCTTTCTTT.